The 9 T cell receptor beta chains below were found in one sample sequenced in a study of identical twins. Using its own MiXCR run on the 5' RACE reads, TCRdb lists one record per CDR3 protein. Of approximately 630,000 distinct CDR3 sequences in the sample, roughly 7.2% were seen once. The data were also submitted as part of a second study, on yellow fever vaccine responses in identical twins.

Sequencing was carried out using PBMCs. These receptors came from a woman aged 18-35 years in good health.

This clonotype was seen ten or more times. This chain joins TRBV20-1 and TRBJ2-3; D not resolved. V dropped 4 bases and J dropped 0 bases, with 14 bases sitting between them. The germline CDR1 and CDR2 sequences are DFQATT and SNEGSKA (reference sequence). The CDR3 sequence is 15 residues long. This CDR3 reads CSANPTWGSTDTQYF. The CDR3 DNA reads TGCAGTGCTAACCCCACCTGGGGTAGCACAGATACGCAGTATTTT.

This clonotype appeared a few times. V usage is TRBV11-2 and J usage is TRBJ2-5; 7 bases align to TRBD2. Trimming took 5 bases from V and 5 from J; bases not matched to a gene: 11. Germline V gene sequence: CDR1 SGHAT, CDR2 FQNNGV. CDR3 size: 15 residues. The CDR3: CASSPTGGRPETQYF. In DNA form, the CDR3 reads TGTGCCAGCAGCCCAACGGGGGGACGGCCGGAGACCCAGTACTTC.

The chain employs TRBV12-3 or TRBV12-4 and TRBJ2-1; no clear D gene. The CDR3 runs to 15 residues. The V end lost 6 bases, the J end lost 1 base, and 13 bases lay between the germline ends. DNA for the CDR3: TGTGCCAGCAGGATCGGCGGACGGTCCTACAATGAGCAGTTCTTC. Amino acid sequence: CASRIGGRSYNEQFF.

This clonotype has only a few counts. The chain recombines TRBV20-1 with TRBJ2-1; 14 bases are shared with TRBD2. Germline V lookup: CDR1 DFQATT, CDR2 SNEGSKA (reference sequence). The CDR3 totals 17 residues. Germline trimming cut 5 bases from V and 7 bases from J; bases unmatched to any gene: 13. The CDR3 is CSAETGGLAGAWNEQFF. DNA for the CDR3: TGCAGTGCTGAGACCGGGGGACTAGCGGGGGCTTGGAATGAGCAGTTCTTC.

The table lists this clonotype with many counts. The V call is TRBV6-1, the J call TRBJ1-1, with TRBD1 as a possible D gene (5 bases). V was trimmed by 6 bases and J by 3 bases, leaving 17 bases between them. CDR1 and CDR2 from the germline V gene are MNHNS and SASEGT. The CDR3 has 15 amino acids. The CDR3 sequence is CASRHYRTSYTEAFF. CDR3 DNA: TGTGCCAGCAGACATTACAGGACATCATACACTGAAGCTTTCTTT.

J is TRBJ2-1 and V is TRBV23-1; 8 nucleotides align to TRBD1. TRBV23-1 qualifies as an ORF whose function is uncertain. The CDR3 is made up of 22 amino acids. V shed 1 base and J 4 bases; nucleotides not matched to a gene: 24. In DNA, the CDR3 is TGCGCCAGCAGTCAATGGGGCCGCGAGACAGGGGATAATGTAGAATGGTACAATGAGCAGTTCTTC. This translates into CASSQWGRETGDNVEWYNEQFF.

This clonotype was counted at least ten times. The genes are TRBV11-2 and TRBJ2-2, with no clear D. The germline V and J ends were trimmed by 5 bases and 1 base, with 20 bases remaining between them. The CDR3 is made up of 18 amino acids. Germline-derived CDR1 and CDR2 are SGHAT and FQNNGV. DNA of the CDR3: TGTGCCAGCAGCCCCATTAGGTACCAGGTCCGGAACACCGGGGAGCTGTTTTTT. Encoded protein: CASSPIRYQVRNTGELFF.

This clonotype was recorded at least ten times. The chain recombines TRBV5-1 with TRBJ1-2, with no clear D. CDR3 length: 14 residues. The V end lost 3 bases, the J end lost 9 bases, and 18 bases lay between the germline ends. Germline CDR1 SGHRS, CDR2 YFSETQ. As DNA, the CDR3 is TGCGCCAGCAGCTCTACGGCTATGGTAGAAAGCTACACCTTC. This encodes CASSSTAMVESYTF.

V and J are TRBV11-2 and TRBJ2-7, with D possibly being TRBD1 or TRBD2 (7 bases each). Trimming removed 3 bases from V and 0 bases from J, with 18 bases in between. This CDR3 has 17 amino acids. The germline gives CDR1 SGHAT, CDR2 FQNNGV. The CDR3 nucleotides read TGTGCCAGCAGCTTGGGGAGGGGGCGAACAAGCTCCTACGAGCAGTACTTC. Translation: CASSLGRGRTSSYEQYF.